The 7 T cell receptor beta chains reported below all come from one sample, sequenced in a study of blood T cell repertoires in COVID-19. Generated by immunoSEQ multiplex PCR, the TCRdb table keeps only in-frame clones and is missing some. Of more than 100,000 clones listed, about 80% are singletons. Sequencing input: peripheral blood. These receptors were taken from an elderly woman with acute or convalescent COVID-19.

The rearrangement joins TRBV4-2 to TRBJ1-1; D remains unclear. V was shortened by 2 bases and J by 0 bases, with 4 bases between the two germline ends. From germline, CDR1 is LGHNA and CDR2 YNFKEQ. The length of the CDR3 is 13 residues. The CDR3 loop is CASSQHLNTEAFF. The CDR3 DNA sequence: TGTGCCAGCAGCCAACATCTGAACACTGAAGCTTTCTTT.

The CDR3 coding sequence is TGTGCCAGTAGTATCCGGGTTTCGGGGAACACTGAAGCTTTCTTT. Translated, it gives CASSIRVSGNTEAFF. The chain combines TRBV19 with TRBJ1-1; D unresolved. This CDR3 has 15 amino acids. Germline V CDR1 and CDR2: LNHDA, SQIVND (reference sequence). Between the trimmed V and J ends, which lost 3 bases and 1 base, there was a span of 12 bases.

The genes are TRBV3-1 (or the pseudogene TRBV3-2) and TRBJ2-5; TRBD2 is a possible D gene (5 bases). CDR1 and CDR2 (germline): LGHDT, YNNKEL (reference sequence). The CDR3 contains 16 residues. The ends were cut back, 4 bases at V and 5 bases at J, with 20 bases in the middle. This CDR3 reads CASSLQRDKGWETQYF. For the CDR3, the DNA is TGTGCCAGCAGCCTCCAACGGGATAAGGGTTGGGAGACCCAGTACTTC.

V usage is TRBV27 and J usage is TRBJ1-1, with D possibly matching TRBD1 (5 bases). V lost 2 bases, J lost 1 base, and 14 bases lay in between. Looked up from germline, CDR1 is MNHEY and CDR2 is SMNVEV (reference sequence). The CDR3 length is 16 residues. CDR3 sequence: CASSLGGAVKNTEAFF. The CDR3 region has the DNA TGTGCCAGCAGTTTAGGAGGGGCGGTCAAGAACACTGAAGCTTTCTTT.

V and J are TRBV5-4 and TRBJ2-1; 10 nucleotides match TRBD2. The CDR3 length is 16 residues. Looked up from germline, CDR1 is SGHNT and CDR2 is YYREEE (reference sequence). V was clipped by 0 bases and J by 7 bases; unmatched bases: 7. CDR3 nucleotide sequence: TGTGCCAGCAGCTTGGTTAGCGGGGGGCCTGGAAATGAGCAGTTCTTC. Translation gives CASSLVSGGPGNEQFF.

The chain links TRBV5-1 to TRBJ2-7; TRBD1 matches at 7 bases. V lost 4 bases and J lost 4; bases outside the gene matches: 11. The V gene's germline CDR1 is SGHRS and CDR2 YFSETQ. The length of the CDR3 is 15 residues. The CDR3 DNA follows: TGCGCCAGCAGCCTAATGACAGGGTCAGGGTACGAGCAGTACTTC. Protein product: CASSLMTGSGYEQYF.

CDR3 region: CGGRAPGLNTEAFF. The DNA for the CDR3 is TGTGGTGGGAGGGCCCCAGGGTTGAACACTGAAGCTTTCTTT. V usage is TRBV28 and J usage is TRBJ1-1, with D perhaps matching TRBD1 (5 bases). The germline CDR1 and CDR2 sequences are MDHEN and SYDVKM. The CDR3 length is 14 residues.